This record looks at one T cell receptor (beta chain) sequence and its context. A single count supports this clone. There is no known antigen for this receptor. Qualities for individual bases were not recorded, and no much larger clone is one base off. Participants in the prospective study were enrolled through a virtual design, were aged roughly 18 to 90 years, and lived in roughly 24 United States geographic areas. In the prospective study, cohorts were assigned on the basis of participant-reported clinical history obtained from a screening survey and a study questionnaire. Recovered participants in ImmuneRACE Cohort 3 were defined as having two consecutive negative NP/OP PCR tests, clearance from a healthcare professional, or resolution of symptoms. Each participant in the prospective study had whole blood, serum and a nasopharyngeal or oropharyngeal swab collected by mobile phlebotomists. Additional blood draws and questionnaires over an approximately 2-month period could optionally be provided by prospective study participants. Prospective study blood samples were shipped either frozen or at room temperature before DNA extraction.

The data were obtained in a study of blood T cell repertoires in COVID-19 (dated by TCRdb to about 2020). Broadly, across the study: The collaborator samples originated in the United States, Italy and Spain and spanned the acute and convalescent phases of COVID-19. The prospective study material was composed of cDNA or gDNA derived from T cells, B-cell-depleted T cells, or PBMCs. Deeply sampled blood TCRbeta repertoires from subjects exposed to, actively infected with, or recovered from COVID-19 were included in the dataset. The repertoires were made available in a free public database intended to serve as a resource for research on the immune response to SARS-CoV-2. Samples were obtained from the ongoing ImmuneRACE study (first 160 participants) and from 1,000 to 1,500 subjects provided by 6 global collaborators. A de-identified subject ID, COVID-19 status, age in years and sex were almost always included in the sample metadata. Where available, HLA class I and class II types were taken from metadata supplied by the sample provider and were not determined by assay-based typing. Study-wide conclusions, independent of this receptor: The quantity of clinical and demographic metadata differed by source and by participant and was supplied without curation.

TCRbeta CDR3 regions were amplified from genomic DNA by means of the immunoSEQ Assay, a bias-controlled multiplex PCR. Under the source paper's analysis protocol: Within the assay, amplification of reference gene primers was used to estimate how many nucleated cells each sample contained. Sequence reads were collapsed and filtered to measure the absolute abundance of every unique TCRbeta CDR3 rearrangement. For each sample, productive Simpson clonality was calculated as the square root of Simpson's diversity index across productive rearrangements. Not all clones reach the TCRdb copy of this immuneACCESS table, which keeps in-frame sequences only. Checked studies attribute under half of the gap to unresolved V genes and leave the rest unexplained. V and J calls and clone size are given by that table; D and trimming were obtained from the DNA. For this sample there are about 300,000 clones; approximately 83% appear just once. More than 2% of the sample comes from the top ten.

Material: PBMCs or T cells enriched from blood (not recorded which). The clonotype originates from a man aged 30 to 45 who had recovered from COVID-19.

The bases are TGTGCCAGCAGCTTATTGGTTCTCGGCAATGAGCAGTTCTTC. It encodes CASSLLVLGNEQFF. The rearrangement combines TRBV7-9 with TRBJ2-1; the D gene cannot be named for sure. Trimming removed 2 bases from V and 6 bases from J, leaving 11 bases between the germline ends. For CDR1 and CDR2, the germline V gene (reference sequence) lists SEHNR and FQNEAQ. From its cysteine to its phenylalanine, the CDR3 spans 14 amino acids. Only the CDR3 DNA is retained, 42 bases long and in frame from the first base.